The present entry profiles one T cell receptor beta chain with its context. TCRdb's copy holds only in-frame clones and misses some; the assay was immunoSEQ multiplex PCR. The sample holds nearly 40,000 clones, 92% seen once. These data belong to a study of control samples from healthy donors and cancer patients. The germline gives CDR1 MDHEN, CDR2 SYDVKM. This CDR3 has 16 residues. V lost 4 bases and J 1 base, leaving 14 bases between the germline ends. The gene calls are TRBV28 and TRBJ1-5; D may be TRBD1 (6 bases). The sequencing sample was made of blood. This sequence originates from a woman aged 50 to 60 in good health. Here the CDR3 reads CASSSLQGRSNQPQHF. The CDR3 DNA follows: TGTGCCAGCAGTTCCCTCCAGGGGAGGAGCAATCAGCCCCAGCATTTT.